This T cell receptor beta chain was sequenced during a study of beta chain features in type 1 diabetes. Study background: Investigators examined around 110 million sorted cells across all samples. General study results and limits: These data did not resolve whether HLA type affects TCRB rearrangement.

The CDR3 is made up of 14 amino acids. CDR1 SGHRS and CDR2 YFSETQ come from the germline V gene. V gave up 1 base and J gave up 5 bases, with 12 bases separating them. What was sequenced were expressed TCRB transcripts, since all of the isolated RNA had been reverse transcribed. Profiled with immunoSEQ multiplex PCR; TCRdb holds only in-frame clones, not every one. The sample has about 290,000 clones, under 8.5% seen once. The sample holds a few counts of this clone. Antigen: not known. The chain is built from TRBV5-1 and TRBJ1-2; D is unclear. This TCR was sampled from a young woman in good health. Sequences were obtained from central memory CD4+ T cells from blood. CDR3 loop: CASSLSSGLYGYTF. CDR3 nucleotide sequence: TGCGCCAGCAGCTTGTCTTCTGGTCTTTATGGCTACACCTTC. The variable domain in full, with the rest retrieved from reference TRBV5-1 and TRBJ1-2, is KAGVTQTPRYLIKTRGQQVTLSCSPISGHRSVSWYQQTPGQGLQFLFEYFSETQRNKGNFPGRFSGRQFSNSRSEMNVSTLELGDSALYLCASSLSSGLYGYTFGSGTRLTVV.